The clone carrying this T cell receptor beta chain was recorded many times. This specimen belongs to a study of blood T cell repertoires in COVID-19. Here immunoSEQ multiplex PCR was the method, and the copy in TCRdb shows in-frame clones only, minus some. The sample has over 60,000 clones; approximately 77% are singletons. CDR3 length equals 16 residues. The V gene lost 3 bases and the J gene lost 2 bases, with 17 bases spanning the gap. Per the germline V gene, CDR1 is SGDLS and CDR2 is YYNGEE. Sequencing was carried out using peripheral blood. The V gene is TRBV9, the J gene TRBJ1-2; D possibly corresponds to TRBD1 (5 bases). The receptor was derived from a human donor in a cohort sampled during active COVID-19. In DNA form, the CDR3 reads TGTGCCAGCAGCGCAACCCAGGGCCCTGGGAACTATGGCTACACCTTC. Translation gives CASSATQGPGNYGYTF. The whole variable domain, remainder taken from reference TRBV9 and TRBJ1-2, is DSGVTQTPKHLITATGQRVTLRCSPRSGDLSVYWYQQSLDQGLQFLIQYYNGEERAKGNILERFSAQQFPDLHSELNLSSLELGDSALYFCASSATQGPGNYGYTFGSGTRLTVV.